This T cell receptor beta chain was documented in a study of human T cells and chemical hapten exposure. TCRdb re-analysed the RACE reads in MiXCR, keeping a single row per CDR3 protein. The table shows 250,000 or so distinct CDR3 sequences, with about 9% occurring only once. This clonotype was observed a handful of times. The time point was: pre-sensitization, week 0. Noted treatment: therapeutic diphenylcyclopropenone sensitization with weekly scalp DPC. Total RNA was isolated from unfractionated whole blood. Sample: whole blood, taken in connection with sensitization to the hapten diphenylcyclopropenone (DPC). The sequence was collected from a woman aged 35 to 49 with alopecia areata. Some clones in this sample may be carry-over from other donors' samples.

The CDR3 region is CASSQESGRANEQFF. The CDR3 DNA sequence: TGCGCCAGCAGCCAAGAGAGCGGGAGGGCCAATGAGCAGTTCTTC. The gene calls are TRBV4-3 and TRBJ2-1, with 10 bases lining up with TRBD2. Germline-derived CDR1 and CDR2 are LGHNA and YSLEER. V was clipped by 0 bases and J by 6 bases; unmatched bases: 2. The length of the CDR3 is 15 residues.